A single sample is the source of the 27 T cell receptor beta chains below, sequenced in a study of shared clonotypes between healthy human individuals. CD8 cells regarded as naive lacked CD45RO, were positively chosen for CCR7, and omitted terminally differentiated effector memory CD45RA+ cells. Profiling relied on immunoSEQ multiplex PCR, and the TCRdb table lists in-frame clones only, not all of them. The table has roughly 2,000,000 clones, about 94% seen once; the top ten hold around 1.7%. Material for sequencing was naive CD8+ T cells from PBMCs. The receptors were gathered from a man in his late teens or twenties in good health. Some clones in this sample may be carry-over from other donors' samples.

The chain combines TRBV7-2 with TRBJ2-3; 7 bases agree with TRBD2. Germline values: CDR1 SGHTA, CDR2 FQGNSA. The CDR3 extends over 15 amino acids. With 5 bases clipped from V and 6 bases from J, the junction kept 11 bases outside the gene matches. The CDR3 reads CASSVFPHGGDTQYF. CDR3 coding DNA: TGTGCCAGCAGCGTCTTTCCCCACGGGGGGGATACGCAGTATTTT.

This clone was counted a few times. The chain links TRBV7-3 to TRBJ1-1; 7 positions match TRBD1. With V trimmed by 5 bases and J by 3 bases, 6 bases remained unmatched. This CDR3 spans 14 amino acids. In germline, CDR1 is SGHTA, CDR2 FQGTGA. The CDR3, as DNA: TGTGCCAGCAGCCCTACAGGGGTGTACACTGAAGCTTTCTTT. This codes for CASSPTGVYTEAFF. Filled out from reference TRBV7-3 and TRBJ1-1, the complete variable domain reads GAGVSQTPSNKVTEKGKYVELRCDPISGHTALYWYRQSLGQGPEFLIYFQGTGAADDSGLPNDRFFAVRPEGSVSTLKIQRTERGDSAVYLCASSPTGVYTEAFFGQGTRLTVV.

The J gene is TRBJ2-7, the V gene TRBV5-8, with D tentatively TRBD2 (5 bases). CDR3 length: 13 amino acids. Trimming shortened V by 0 bases and J by 7 bases, and 11 bases separated the two germline ends. The germline CDR1 and CDR2 sequences are SGHTS and YDEGEE. The DNA for the CDR3 is TGTGCCAGCAGCTTGGTCGAGGGTTGGGAGCAGTACTTC. It encodes CASSLVEGWEQYF.

The chain is built from TRBV5-5 and TRBJ1-5, with D uncertain. Between the trimmed V and J ends, which lost 2 bases and 5 bases, there was a span of 8 bases. Germline lookup yields CDR1 SGHKS and CDR2 YYEKEE (reference sequence). The length of the CDR3 is 13 residues. This CDR3 reads CASSFSKYQPQHF. The CDR3 DNA follows: TGTGCCAGCAGCTTCTCCAAATATCAGCCCCAGCATTTT.

This chain joins TRBV28 and TRBJ2-7; 10 bases agree with TRBD2. The germline CDR1 and CDR2 sequences are MDHEN and SYDVKM. Trimming at V came to 3 bases and at J to 5 bases, leaving 13 bases not matched to a gene. CDR3 size: 17 residues. CDR3 region: CASSLESEREGRDEQYF. DNA of the CDR3: TGTGCCAGCAGTTTGGAGAGCGAGCGGGAGGGCCGCGACGAGCAGTACTTC.

The chain links TRBV28 to TRBJ1-4; the match to TRBD1 covers 9 bases. Germline CDR1 and CDR2: MDHEN and SYDVKM. This CDR3 region has 18 residues. The V and J ends lost 3 bases and 0 bases, in that order; junction bases with no gene match: 8. This chain's CDR3 is CASSFGTGIGATNEKLFF. CDR3 DNA: TGTGCCAGCAGTTTCGGGACAGGGATTGGGGCAACTAATGAAAAACTGTTTTTT.

As regards this clone: The sample contains more than one DNA sequence encoding this CDR3. The V and J genes are TRBV27 and TRBJ1-1; D is uncertain. Germline-derived CDR1 and CDR2 are MNHEY and SMNVEV (reference sequence). This CDR3 comprises 12 residues. V lost 3 bases to trimming and J lost 8 bases, with 10 bases between them. The CDR3 region has the DNA TGTGCCAGCAGTTTTTTGGGTACGGAAGCTTTCTTT. Encoded protein: CASSFLGTEAFF.

The chain has TRBV2 and TRBJ2-5, with D uncertain. V lost 5 bases and J lost 0, with 13 bases in between. Germline lookup yields CDR1 SNHLY and CDR2 FYNNEI. The CDR3 length is 15 residues. CDR3 amino acids: CASSTFESYQETQYF. The CDR3 region has the DNA TGTGCCAGCAGTACGTTCGAGTCGTACCAAGAGACCCAGTACTTC.

V is TRBV19 and J is TRBJ2-2; the match to TRBD1 covers 8 bases. V lost 7 bases, J lost 1 base, and 5 bases stayed unmatched. CDR1 and CDR2 from the germline V gene are LNHDA and SQIVND (reference sequence). The CDR3 extends over 15 amino acids. The CDR3 here is CASNSGTGNTGELFF. The CDR3 DNA sequence: TGTGCCAGTAACTCCGGGACAGGGAACACCGGGGAGCTGTTTTTT.

The rearrangement links TRBV30 to TRBJ2-7, with D possibly being TRBD2 (6 bases). Between the trimmed V and J ends, which lost 8 bases and 3 bases, there was a span of 14 bases. The CDR3 is made up of 12 amino acids. Germline V gene lookup returns CDR1 GTSNPN and CDR2 SVGIG (reference sequence). The CDR3: CAGGGASYEQYF. The CDR3 coding sequence is TGTGCCGGAGGAGGGGCTAGCTACGAGCAGTACTTC.

V is TRBV6-5 and J is TRBJ2-5; TRBD2 is a possible D gene (5 bases). The CDR3 runs 13 residues. Germline loops: CDR1 MNHEY, CDR2 SVGAGI. The V gene lost 4 bases and the J gene lost 11 bases, with 17 bases spanning the gap. This CDR3 reads CASSFGWGGEQYF. CDR3 in DNA: TGTGCCAGCAGTTTCGGGTGGGGTGGGGAGCAGTACTTC.

This chain uses TRBV7-6 with TRBJ1-1; the match to TRBD1 covers 7 bases. V trimming: 1 base; J trimming: 0 bases; junction bases outside the gene matches: 5. The CDR3 sequence is 16 residues long. Germline-derived CDR1 and CDR2 are SGHVS and FNYEAQ. The CDR3 coding sequence is TGTGCCAGCAGCTTAGAGTTCAGGGGGATGAACACTGAAGCTTTCTTT. The encoded protein is CASSLEFRGMNTEAFF.

In its sample, this clone was seen once. The V and J genes are TRBV28 and TRBJ1-5; D unclear. Germline V gene data show CDR1 as MDHEN and CDR2 as SYDVKM. The CDR3 covers 14 residues. Trimming left V 1 base short and J 10 bases short, with 14 bases between. The chain's CDR3 is CASSLYGTLSPQHF. The CDR3 DNA reads as TGTGCCAGCAGTTTATATGGCACCCTCAGTCCCCAGCATTTT. The entire variable domain, with the rest obtained from reference TRBV28 and TRBJ1-5, is as follows: DVKVTQSSRYLVKRTGEKVFLECVQDMDHENMFWYRQDPGLGLRLIYFSYDVKMKEKGDIPEGYSVSREKKERFSLILESASTNQTSMYLCASSLYGTLSPQHFGDGTRLSIL.

This chain joins TRBV11-2 and TRBJ1-2; 7 nucleotides align to TRBD1. The CDR3 covers 15 residues. With 4 bases clipped from V and 8 bases from J, the junction kept 13 bases outside the gene matches. Per the germline V gene, CDR1 is SGHAT and CDR2 is FQNNGV. CDR3 bases: TGTGCCAGCAGCTGGGGACAGCTACCGAGTTTAGGCTACACCTTC. Protein sequence: CASSWGQLPSLGYTF.

The V gene is TRBV29-1, the J gene TRBJ1-1; D remains ambiguous. Trimming removed 7 bases at V and 8 bases at J, with 11 bases between. The CDR3 covers 10 residues. Germline CDR1 and CDR2: SQVTM and ANQGSEA. The CDR3 nucleotides are TGCAGCGCCCAACCAGGAGAAGCTTTCTTT. This translates into CSAQPGEAFF.

The chain carries TRBV7-2 and TRBJ2-1; D unclear. Germline V gene sequence: CDR1 SGHTA, CDR2 FQGNSA. V was trimmed by 5 bases and J by 0 bases, leaving 14 bases between them. The CDR3 is 16 residues long. CDR3 protein: CASSLVVLSSYNEQFF. As DNA, the CDR3 is TGTGCCAGCAGCCTAGTGGTCCTAAGCTCCTACAATGAGCAGTTCTTC.

The gene calls are TRBV19 and TRBJ1-5, with D uncertain. The CDR3 runs to 15 residues. Germline CDR1 and CDR2: LNHDA and SQIVND (reference sequence). V lost 7 bases and J 1 base, leaving 14 bases between the germline ends. The CDR3 protein is CASIDGRWSNQPQHF. DNA of the CDR3: TGTGCCAGTATAGACGGGAGATGGAGCAATCAGCCCCAGCATTTT.

CDR3: CASSFGGSEAFF. The CDR3 DNA sequence: TGTGCCAGCAGTTTTGGGGGGTCTGAAGCTTTCTTT. This chain connects TRBV28 to TRBJ1-1; D possibly corresponds to TRBD1 (5 bases). The CDR3 contains 12 residues. Germline V gives CDR1 MDHEN, CDR2 SYDVKM. The V end was cut by 3 bases, the J end by 6 bases, with 8 bases between.

The rearrangement links TRBV27 to TRBJ1-5; D may be TRBD1 (5 bases). Germline V gene sequence: CDR1 MNHEY, CDR2 SMNVEV (reference sequence). Deletions cut 5 bases from V and 5 bases from J, with 19 bases between. The CDR3 runs to 16 residues. This CDR3 reads CASSLGAGERDQPQHF. CDR3 bases: TGTGCCAGCAGTCTAGGGGCGGGGGAGCGGGATCAGCCCCAGCATTTT.

This chain links TRBV6-6 with TRBJ1-1; unclear D gene. Germline V gene sequence: CDR1 MNHNY, CDR2 SVGAGI (reference sequence). The V gene lost 2 bases and the J gene lost 3 bases, with 10 bases spanning the gap. CDR3 size: 14 residues. The CDR3 here is CASSYPGSDTEAFF. CDR3 bases: TGTGCCAGCAGTTACCCCGGATCCGACACTGAAGCTTTCTTT.

The rearrangement links TRBV5-1 to TRBJ2-7; no clear D. The CDR3 runs 14 residues. The germline CDR1 and CDR2 sequences are SGHRS and YFSETQ. Trimming shortened V by 2 bases and J by 3 bases, and 12 bases separated the two germline ends. As DNA, the CDR3 is TGCGCCAGCAGCTTACGGGTTGGGAACTACGAGCAGTACTTC. Residues: CASSLRVGNYEQYF. The full variable domain, in which reference TRBV5-1 and TRBJ2-7 provide the parts outside the CDR3, is KAGVTQTPRYLIKTRGQQVTLSCSPISGHRSVSWYQQTPGQGLQFLFEYFSETQRNKGNFPGRFSGRQFSNSRSEMNVSTLELGDSALYLCASSLRVGNYEQYFGPGTRLTVT.

This chain uses TRBV28 with TRBJ1-1; D is unclear. The CDR3 covers 14 residues. V was cut by 6 bases and J by 3 bases, with 14 bases left in between. In germline, CDR1 is MDHEN, CDR2 SYDVKM. Here the CDR3 DNA reads TGTGCCAGCAGGATGACGGACCTTTACACTGAAGCTTTCTTT. Its translation is CASRMTDLYTEAFF. Full variable domain (remainder filled in from reference TRBV28 and TRBJ1-1): DVKVTQSSRYLVKRTGEKVFLECVQDMDHENMFWYRQDPGLGLRLIYFSYDVKMKEKGDIPEGYSVSREKKERFSLILESASTNQTSMYLCASRMTDLYTEAFFGQGTRLTVV.

The chain employs TRBV7-9 and TRBJ2-1; the D gene is possibly TRBD1 (7 bases). Germline assignment: CDR1 SEHNR and CDR2 FQNEAQ (reference sequence). The CDR3 has 16 amino acids. Trimming stripped 3 bases from V and 12 bases from J, with 24 bases between. Here the CDR3 DNA reads TGTGCCAGCAGCTTGCTAAAGGGACAGCTGGGGGGTGGGCAGTTCTTC. It yields the protein CASSLLKGQLGGGQFF. The whole variable domain, filled in from reference TRBV7-9 and TRBJ2-1, reads DTGVSQNPRHKITKRGQNVTFRCDPISEHNRLYWYRQTLGQGPEFLTYFQNEAQLEKSRLLSDRFSAERPKGSFSTLEIQRTEQGDSAMYLCASSLLKGQLGGGQFFGPGTRLTVL.

The V gene is TRBV9, the J gene TRBJ2-7; maybe TRBD2 (5 bases). The CDR3 is made up of 14 amino acids. Germline V gives CDR1 SGDLS, CDR2 YYNGEE. V lost 3 bases to trimming and J lost 2 bases, with 12 bases between them. CDR3 sequence reads: CASSADSRAYEQYF. In DNA form, the CDR3 reads TGTGCCAGCAGCGCGGACTCACGCGCCTACGAGCAGTACTTC.

Points on this clone: The same CDR3 also results from other DNA sequences found in this sample. V and J are TRBV7-9 and TRBJ2-7; possible D gene TRBD2, 5 bases. V gave up 5 bases and J gave up 3 bases, with 5 bases separating them. Per the germline V gene, CDR1 is SEHNR and CDR2 is FQNEAQ (reference sequence). The CDR3 runs 11 residues. As DNA, the CDR3 is TGTGCCAGCAGCGAGGGCTACGAGCAGTACTTC. Protein sequence: CASSEGYEQYF.

The chain is built from TRBV4-2 and TRBJ2-7; the D gene is possibly TRBD1 (5 bases). Germline-derived CDR1 and CDR2 are LGHNA and YNFKEQ. This CDR3 spans 13 amino acids. V was clipped by 3 bases and J by 2 bases, with 8 bases between them. The CDR3 DNA reads TGTGCCAGCAGCCAGCAGGGAACCTACGAGCAGTACTTC. The encoded protein is CASSQQGTYEQYF.

Of note for this clone: Additional DNA sequences in this sample encode the identical CDR3. V gene TRBV5-4 combines with J gene TRBJ2-7, with D hard to call. Germline V gene data show CDR1 as SGHNT and CDR2 as YYREEE (reference sequence). Trimming took off 2 bases at V and 2 bases at J, with 5 bases between the two ends. CDR3 length equals 12 residues. CDR3 coding DNA: TGTGCCAGCAGCTTCGGGCCCTACGAGCAGTACTTC. This encodes CASSFGPYEQYF.